This T cell receptor (beta chain) was retrieved from a study of post-analysis software for immune sequencing data. On the study more broadly: Relapsing-remitting, secondary progressive and progressive-relapsing forms made up the multiple sclerosis disease courses. Study-wide results and limits: A handful of TRBV segments (TRBV5-6, TRBV5-1 and TRBV20-1 among them) occurred more frequently in patients than in controls. Samples from a shared batch, those prepared together, strongly co-clustered by F measure. Controls significantly exceeded multiple sclerosis patients in normalized Chao1 diversity.

Sequencing libraries made from TCR beta cDNA carried unique molecular identifiers. About 540,000 cDNA molecules were obtained from around 1 to 9.1 million T cells. MiXCR was run by TCRdb on the PCR reads, yielding one entry per CDR3 protein. The repertoire holds 800,000 to 950,000 distinct CDR3 sequences, with roughly 58% as singletons. Worth noting for this clonotype: Its matching antigen is unknown.

CDR3 length equals 14 residues. Looked up from germline, CDR1 is SQVTM and CDR2 is ANQGSEA. Trimming left V 5 bases short and J 2 bases short, with 16 bases between. The TCR was taken from a girl aged 5-17 years with multiple sclerosis. The sample comprised blood. This chain links TRBV29-1 with TRBJ2-7; TRBD1 is a possible D gene (6 bases). Here the CDR3 reads CSVIAQDRTYEQYF. The CDR3, as DNA: TGCAGCGTTATCGCCCAAGACAGGACCTACGAGCAGTACTTC.